Each of the 26 T cell receptor beta chains below was sequenced from the same sample in a study of CD8 T cells in ankylosing spondylitis. TCRdb passed the 5' RACE reads through MiXCR, listing each CDR3 protein once. The sample consists of hundreds of thousands of distinct CDR3 sequences, approximately 8.4% of them appearing once. Specimen: blood, either unsorted or a sorted T cell fraction (not recorded which). The receptors shown here come from a female donor with ankylosing spondylitis or in good health (not recorded which).

This clonotype was counted a few times. This chain links TRBV7-2 with TRBJ2-1; 9 bases map to TRBD1. Germline V CDR1 and CDR2: SGHTA, FQGNSA. V gave up 2 bases and J gave up 2 bases; unmatched junction bases: 1. This CDR3 is 15 amino acids long. The CDR3 DNA reads TGTGCCAGCAGCTTAAGACAGGGGGCCTACAATGAGCAGTTCTTC. Its protein is CASSLRQGAYNEQFF.

This clonotype came up many times. V is TRBV24-1 and J is TRBJ2-2, with 8 bases matching TRBD1. CDR3 length: 20 amino acids. The V segment lost 4 bases and the J segment 3 bases; nucleotides outside the gene matches: 18. CDR1 is KGHDR and CDR2 is SFDVKD in the germline V gene. The CDR3 loop reads CATSDPSGQGASFYTGELFF. The CDR3 DNA is TGTGCCACCAGTGACCCTTCTGGACAGGGCGCATCCTTTTACACCGGGGAGCTGTTTTTT.

This clonotype was picked up many times. The rearrangement links TRBV25-1 to TRBJ2-3; D might be TRBD2 (6 bases). The CDR3 runs 17 residues. Germline V lookup: CDR1 MGHDK, CDR2 SYGVNS. V lost 3 bases and J lost 0, with 16 bases in between. The DNA of the CDR3 is TGTGCCAGCAGTGACCCGGGACTCCCCCTTAGCACAGATACGCAGTATTTT. Its protein product is CASSDPGLPLSTDTQYF.

This clonotype was recorded at least ten times. The chain carries TRBV7-2 and TRBJ1-1, with D hard to call. Germline V gives CDR1 SGHTA, CDR2 FQGNSA. The CDR3 loop spans 15 amino acids. Trimming stripped 1 base from V and 1 base from J, with 10 bases between. CDR3 loop: CASSLVGGRNTEAFF. As DNA, the CDR3 is TGTGCCAGCAGCTTAGTTGGAGGGAGGAACACTGAAGCTTTCTTT.

In this sample, this clonotype turned up many times. The V and J genes are TRBV12-3 or TRBV12-4 and TRBJ1-4; perhaps TRBD1 as D (5 bases). The ends were cut back, 6 bases at V and 8 bases at J, with 13 bases in the middle. The CDR3 totals 13 residues. In DNA form, the CDR3 reads TGTGCCAGCAGCCTCGTCCGGGGGGAAAAACTGTTTTTT. It specifies CASSLVRGEKLFF.

For this clonotype: This may be a read error: a much more frequent sequence differs by one nucleotide. The J gene is TRBJ2-5, the V gene TRBV12-3 or TRBV12-4; 9 bases are a match to TRBD1. Trimming cost V 6 bases and J 9 bases; bases outside gene matches: 14. This CDR3 spans 15 amino acids. CDR3 coding DNA: TGTGCCAGCAGACCTGCCGGGACAGGGAAGGAGTCCCAGTACTTC. Protein sequence: CASRPAGTGKESQYF.

Regarding this clonotype: Just one base apart from a much larger clone, this may be a read error. The genes are TRBV18 and TRBJ1-1, with D unclear. The CDR3 consists of 14 residues. CDR1 is KGHSH and CDR2 is LQKENI in the germline V gene. The CDR3 loop reads CASSSPTGRTEAFF. CDR3 DNA: TGTGCCAGCTCATCACCGACGGGGAGGACTGAAGCTTTCTTT.

As concerns this clonotype: Since a much larger clone is just one base distant, this may be a read error. V usage is TRBV20-1 and J usage is TRBJ2-1; TRBD2 aligns across 7 bases. The length of the CDR3 is 14 residues. The germline CDR1 and CDR2 sequences are DFQATT and SNEGSKA (reference sequence). In nucleotides, the CDR3 is TGCAGTGCTGGGGGACTAACCTCCTACAATGCGCAGTTCTTC. This sequence encodes CSAGGLTSYNAQFF.

Many counts were recorded for this clonotype. V is TRBV6-6 and J is TRBJ2-3, with D unresolved. The CDR3 extends over 11 amino acids. The germline gives CDR1 MNHNY, CDR2 SVGAGI (reference sequence). Trimming took off 7 bases at V and 8 bases at J, with 10 bases between the two ends. The CDR3 coding sequence is TGTGCCAGCAACAACGGGCCTACGCAGTATTTT. Amino acid sequence: CASNNGPTQYF.

The chain uses TRBV11-2 and TRBJ2-2; no clear D gene. Germline-derived CDR1 and CDR2 are SGHAT and FQNNGV. Deletions cut 11 bases from V and 0 bases from J, with 10 bases between. The CDR3 consists of 13 residues. CDR3 amino acids: CAFTPTNTGELFF. The CDR3 bases are TGTGCCTTCACCCCAACGAACACCGGGGAGCTGTTTTTT.

This clonotype was recorded at least ten times. This sequence joins TRBV6-1 and TRBJ1-5; D unclear. V was cut by 7 bases and J by 0 bases, with 16 bases left in between. This CDR3 is 16 amino acids long. CDR1 MNHNS and CDR2 SASEGT come from the germline V gene. CDR3 protein: CASKSAPGVSNQPQHF. CDR3 in DNA: TGTGCCAGCAAGAGTGCCCCGGGAGTTAGCAATCAGCCCCAGCATTTT.

This clonotype was observed at least ten times. V usage is TRBV5-1 and J usage is TRBJ1-1; 8 bases map to TRBD1. Losses at the gene ends were 2 bases for V and 3 bases for J; bases not matched to a gene: 6. This CDR3 is built from 15 residues. Per the germline V gene, CDR1 is SGHRS and CDR2 is YFSETQ. In DNA, the CDR3 is TGCGCCAGCAGCTTACGTACAGGGGGTGACACTGAAGCTTTCTTT. This gives the protein CASSLRTGGDTEAFF.

The table lists this clonotype with many counts. The chain links TRBV6-5 to TRBJ2-1; D is possibly TRBD1 (5 bases). Germline V lookup: CDR1 MNHEY, CDR2 SVGAGI. The ends were cut back, 0 bases at V and 1 base at J, with 10 bases in the middle. The CDR3 length is 16 residues. CDR3 region: CASSYSLQESYNEQFF. For the CDR3, the DNA is TGTGCCAGCAGTTACTCCCTACAGGAGTCCTACAATGAGCAGTTCTTC.

This clonotype was seen repeatedly, ten times or more. The chain has TRBV12-3 or TRBV12-4 and TRBJ2-7, with D perhaps TRBD1 or TRBD2 (5 bases each). The germline V and J ends were trimmed by 1 base and 4 bases, with 11 bases remaining between them. The CDR3 spans 14 residues. CDR3 protein: CASSLGGPRYEQYF. CDR3 coding DNA: TGTGCCAGCAGTTTAGGGGGACCCCGTTACGAGCAGTACTTC.

This clonotype was seen ten or more times. V usage is TRBV2 and J usage is TRBJ2-2; unclear D gene. In germline, CDR1 is SNHLY, CDR2 FYNNEI. The CDR3 sequence is 13 residues long. V was shortened by 8 bases and J by 4 bases, with 11 bases between the two germline ends. The CDR3 protein is CASHSSRTGELFF. Written as DNA, the CDR3 is TGTGCCAGCCACTCTTCTCGCACCGGGGAGCTGTTTTTT.

This clonotype was observed at least ten times. CDR3 DNA sequence: TGTGCCAGCAGCTTTAAACAGGCAGAAGCTTTCTTT. Its protein is CASSFKQAEAFF. The J gene is TRBJ1-1, the V gene TRBV7-2; TRBD1 might be the D (5 bases). CDR1 and CDR2 (germline): SGHTA, FQGNSA. CDR3 size: 12 residues. V dropped 3 bases and J dropped 8 bases, with 10 bases sitting between them.

The table lists this clonotype with many counts. The chain uses TRBV5-1 and TRBJ1-1; D is perhaps TRBD1 (5 bases). The germline V and J ends were trimmed by 3 bases and 1 base, with 10 bases remaining between them. This CDR3 has 14 residues. CDR1 and CDR2 (germline): SGHRS, YFSETQ. CDR3 DNA: TGCGCCAGCAGCTCGGTCGGGGGGAACACTGAAGCTTTCTTT. Amino acid sequence: CASSSVGGNTEAFF.

This clonotype came up many times. V usage is TRBV4-3 and J usage is TRBJ2-7, with D unresolved. The CDR3 contains 14 residues. Per germline, CDR1 LGHNA and CDR2 YSLEER. Trimming shortened V by 0 bases and J by 2 bases, and 8 bases separated the two germline ends. CDR3 amino acids: CASSQDWQAYEQYF. The CDR3 DNA follows: TGCGCCAGCAGCCAAGATTGGCAAGCCTACGAGCAGTACTTC.

V usage is TRBV6-2 or TRBV6-3 and J usage is TRBJ1-5; TRBD1 might be the D (5 bases). This CDR3 comprises 15 residues. Germline V gene sequence: CDR1 MNHEY, CDR2 SVGEGT. V lost 4 bases and J 2 bases, leaving 12 bases between the germline ends. CDR3 region: CASSFRQHGNQPQHF. The DNA of the CDR3 is TGTGCCAGCAGTTTCAGACAGCATGGCAATCAGCCCCAGCATTTT.

A note on this clonotype: This could be a read error, since a much larger clone is one nucleotide away. The chain has TRBV9 and TRBJ2-5, with D perhaps TRBD1 or TRBD2 (7 bases each). Per germline, CDR1 SGDLS and CDR2 YYNGEE. CDR3 size: 16 residues. V was cut by 4 bases and J by 4 bases, with 20 bases left in between. In nucleotides, the CDR3 is TGTGCCAGCAGCCCTCAGACAGGGAGGGCCCTAGAGACCCAGTACTTC. Protein product: CASSPQTGRALETQYF.

This clonotype was observed many times. The CDR3 loop is CATSRPRGTNSYNEQFF. CDR3 nucleotide sequence: TGTGCCACCAGCAGACCCCGCGGGACCAACTCCTACAATGAGCAGTTCTTC. The V call is TRBV15, the J call TRBJ2-1; D may be TRBD2 (6 bases). Trimming stripped 2 bases from V and 0 bases from J, with 14 bases between. The CDR3 loop spans 17 amino acids. Germline values: CDR1 LNHNV, CDR2 YYDKDF (reference sequence).

There are many counts of this clonotype. This chain uses TRBV12-3 or TRBV12-4 with TRBJ2-7, with no clear D. The CDR3 is 14 amino acids. Trimming took off 7 bases at V and 4 bases at J, with 17 bases between the two ends. The CDR3 sequence: CASTHRARGYEQYF. CDR3 DNA sequence: TGTGCCAGCACCCATAGGGCGAGAGGATACGAGCAGTACTTC.

This clonotype was detected many times. CDR3 in amino acids: CSVGFLRRNEQFF. In DNA, the CDR3 is TGCAGCGTTGGGTTTCTGCGTCGGAATGAGCAGTTCTTC. V usage is TRBV29-1 and J usage is TRBJ2-1; no definite D call. V was pared by 4 bases and J by 7 bases, with 14 bases between. In germline, CDR1 is SQVTM, CDR2 ANQGSEA. The CDR3 extends over 13 amino acids.

The chain is built from TRBV29-1 and TRBJ2-4; 9 positions match TRBD2. V shed 4 bases, J shed 0 bases, and the junction held 10 bases outside the gene matches. Germline assignment: CDR1 SQVTM and CDR2 ANQGSEA. This CDR3 has 17 amino acids. The CDR3 DNA sequence: TGCAGCGTTGTGGTGGCTAGCGGGGACCTAGCCAAAAACATTCAGTACTTC. This sequence encodes CSVVVASGDLAKNIQYF.

This sequence joins TRBV6-1 and TRBJ2-1; D may match TRBD1 or TRBD2 (5 bases each). CDR3 length equals 17 residues. The V end lost 6 bases, the J end lost 7 bases, and 25 bases lay between the germline ends. Germline loops: CDR1 MNHNS, CDR2 SASEGT. The CDR3 DNA is TGTGCCAGCAGCCCACTTGAGAGGGCAGGGATTGGGAATGAGCAGTTCTTC. This gives the protein CASSPLERAGIGNEQFF.

This clonotype showed up many times. This rearrangement joins TRBV7-2 to TRBJ1-5; TRBD1 might be the D (5 bases). V dropped 5 bases and J dropped 10 bases, with 9 bases sitting between them. The CDR3 runs 11 residues. Germline CDR1 is SGHTA and CDR2 is FQGNSA. This CDR3 reads CASSSGGPQHF. CDR3 bases: TGTGCCAGCAGCAGCGGGGGACCCCAGCATTTT.